The 10 T cell receptor beta chains below come from one sample, sequenced in a study of blood T cells in healthy people across ages. Then a second PCR, running about 6 to 11 cycles, was carried out with a sample-barcoded 5' primer and a J-beta primer mix. TCRdb itself ran the 5' RACE reads through MiXCR, one entry per CDR3 protein. Among 540,000 or so distinct CDR3 sequences listed, about 45% were seen once. Sequencing was done on a sample of blood. The receptors shown here come from a man older than 75 in good health.

The V and J genes are TRBV15 and TRBJ2-3; a possible D gene is TRBD2 (7 bases). Per germline, CDR1 LNHNV and CDR2 YYDKDF (reference sequence). The CDR3 covers 17 residues. V dropped 5 bases and J dropped 6 bases, with 24 bases sitting between them. The CDR3 coding sequence is TGTGCCACCAGCCAAGGGGGTGGGAGGGGCTATACGGATACGCAGTATTTT. Its protein is CATSQGGGRGYTDTQYF.

The chain links TRBV7-3 to TRBJ2-1, with 10 bases aligning to TRBD2. Trimming removed 0 bases from V and 5 bases from J; junction bases left unmatched: 7. This CDR3 contains 17 residues. Per the germline V gene, CDR1 is SGHTA and CDR2 is FQGTGA. CDR3 nucleotide sequence: TGTGCCAGCAGCTTAACGGGGAGCGGGGGGGGAAACAATGAGCAGTTCTTC. Translated: CASSLTGSGGGNNEQFF.

The chain has TRBV4-1 and TRBJ1-2; 7 nucleotides match TRBD1. The length of the CDR3 is 15 residues. Trimming at V came to 1 base and at J to 4 bases, leaving 6 bases not matched to a gene. Germline V CDR1 and CDR2: MGHRA, YSYEKL. This CDR3 reads CASSQGTGPSYGYTF. In DNA, the CDR3 is TGCGCCAGCAGCCAAGGGACAGGACCCAGCTATGGCTACACCTTC.

A single count supports this clonotype. The rearrangement uses TRBV7-9 and TRBJ1-1; maybe TRBD1 (5 bases). The CDR3 is 14 residues long. Germline V CDR1 and CDR2: SEHNR, FQNEAQ (reference sequence). The V gene lost 1 base and the J gene lost 5 bases, with 11 bases spanning the gap. CDR3 nucleotide sequence: TGTGCCAGCAGCTTAGGTCTGGGGGGGACTGAAGCTTTCTTT. Its translation: CASSLGLGGTEAFF. Full variable domain (outside the CDR3, taken from reference TRBV7-9 and TRBJ1-1): DTGVSQNPRHKITKRGQNVTFRCDPISEHNRLYWYRQTLGQGPEFLTYFQNEAQLEKSRLLSDRFSAERPKGSFSTLEIQRTEQGDSAMYLCASSLGLGGTEAFFGQGTRLTVV.

The V call is TRBV27, the J call TRBJ2-2; tentatively, D is TRBD2 (5 bases). Trimming cost V 3 bases and J 1 base, with 9 bases left between them. The CDR3 sequence is 15 residues long. Germline V gene data show CDR1 as MNHEY and CDR2 as SMNVEV (reference sequence). The CDR3 loop is CASSFQAVNTGELFF. For the CDR3, the DNA is TGTGCCAGCAGTTTCCAAGCGGTGAACACCGGGGAGCTGTTTTTT.

As for this clonotype: Just one base apart from a much larger clone, this may be a read error. The V and J genes are TRBV27 and TRBJ2-7; 7 bases agree with TRBD2. The CDR3 runs to 12 residues. CDR1 is MNHEY and CDR2 is SMNVEV in the germline V gene (reference sequence). V was clipped by 7 bases and J by 7 bases; unmatched bases: 7. CDR3: CASKLGGLEQYF. The CDR3 DNA reads as TGTGCCAGCAAGTTGGGAGGGCTGGAGCAGTACTTC.

This rearrangement joins TRBV29-1 to TRBJ2-1; tentatively, D is TRBD2 (6 bases). Per germline, CDR1 SQVTM and CDR2 ANQGSEA. The germline V and J ends were trimmed by 6 bases and 4 bases, with 19 bases remaining between them. This CDR3 has 15 amino acids. The CDR3 nucleotides read TGCAGCGTAGACGTAGGGGACTTACGGTACAATGAGCAGTTCTTC. It specifies CSVDVGDLRYNEQFF.

Here the CDR3 reads CASSHGLAGGYTDTQYF. In nucleotides, the CDR3 is TGTGCCAGCAGTCACGGACTAGCGGGAGGGTACACAGATACGCAGTATTTT. The gene calls are TRBV6-5 and TRBJ2-3; 15 bases agree with TRBD2. Germline V gene sequence: CDR1 MNHEY, CDR2 SVGAGI. CDR3 length: 17 residues. With V trimmed by 5 bases and J by 2 bases, 5 bases remained unmatched.

This clonotype has only a few counts. The V gene is TRBV5-1, the J gene TRBJ2-1; TRBD2 matches 8 bases. CDR1 SGHRS and CDR2 YFSETQ come from the germline V gene. J lost 0 bases, V lost 0 bases, and 5 bases had no gene match. The CDR3 is 17 amino acids. DNA for the CDR3: TGCGCCAGCAGCTTGGAACTAGCGGAGAGCTCCTACAATGAGCAGTTCTTC. Translating gives CASSLELAESSYNEQFF.

This sequence joins TRBV15 and TRBJ1-6; 7 bases are a match to TRBD1. The CDR3 is made up of 14 amino acids. The junction had 1 base not matched to a gene; V was cut back by 3 bases and J by 5 bases. Germline values: CDR1 LNHNV, CDR2 YYDKDF (reference sequence). CDR3 residues: CATSRGQNNSPLHF. As DNA, the CDR3 is TGTGCCACCAGCAGGGGACAGAATAATTCACCCCTCCACTTT.